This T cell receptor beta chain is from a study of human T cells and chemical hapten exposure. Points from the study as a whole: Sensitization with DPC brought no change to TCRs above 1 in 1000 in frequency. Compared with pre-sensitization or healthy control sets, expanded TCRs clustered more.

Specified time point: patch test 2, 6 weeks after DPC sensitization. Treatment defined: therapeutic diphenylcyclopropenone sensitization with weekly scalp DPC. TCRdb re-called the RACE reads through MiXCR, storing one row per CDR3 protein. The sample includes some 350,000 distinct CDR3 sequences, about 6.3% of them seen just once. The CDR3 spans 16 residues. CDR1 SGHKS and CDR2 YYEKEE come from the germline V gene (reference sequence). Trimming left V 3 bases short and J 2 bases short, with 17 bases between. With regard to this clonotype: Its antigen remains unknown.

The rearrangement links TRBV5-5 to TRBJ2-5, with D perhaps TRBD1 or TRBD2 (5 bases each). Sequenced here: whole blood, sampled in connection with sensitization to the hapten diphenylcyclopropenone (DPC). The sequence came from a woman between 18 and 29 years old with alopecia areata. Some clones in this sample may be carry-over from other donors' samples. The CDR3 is CASSSYRDEPQETQYF. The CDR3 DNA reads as TGTGCCAGCAGCTCCTACCGGGACGAACCACAAGAGACCCAGTACTTC.